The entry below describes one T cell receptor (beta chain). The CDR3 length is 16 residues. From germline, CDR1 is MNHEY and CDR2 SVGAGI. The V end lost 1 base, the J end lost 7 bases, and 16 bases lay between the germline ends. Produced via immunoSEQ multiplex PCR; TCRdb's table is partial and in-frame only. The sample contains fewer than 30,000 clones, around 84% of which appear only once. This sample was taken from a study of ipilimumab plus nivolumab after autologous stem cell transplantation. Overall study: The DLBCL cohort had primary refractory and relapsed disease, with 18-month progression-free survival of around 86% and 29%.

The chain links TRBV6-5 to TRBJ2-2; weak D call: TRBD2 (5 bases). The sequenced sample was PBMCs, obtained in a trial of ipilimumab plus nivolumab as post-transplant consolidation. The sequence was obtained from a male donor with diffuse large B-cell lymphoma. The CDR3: CASSYFGLVNSGELFF. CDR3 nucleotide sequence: TGTGCCAGCAGTTACTTTGGACTCGTTAATAGCGGGGAGCTGTTTTTT.